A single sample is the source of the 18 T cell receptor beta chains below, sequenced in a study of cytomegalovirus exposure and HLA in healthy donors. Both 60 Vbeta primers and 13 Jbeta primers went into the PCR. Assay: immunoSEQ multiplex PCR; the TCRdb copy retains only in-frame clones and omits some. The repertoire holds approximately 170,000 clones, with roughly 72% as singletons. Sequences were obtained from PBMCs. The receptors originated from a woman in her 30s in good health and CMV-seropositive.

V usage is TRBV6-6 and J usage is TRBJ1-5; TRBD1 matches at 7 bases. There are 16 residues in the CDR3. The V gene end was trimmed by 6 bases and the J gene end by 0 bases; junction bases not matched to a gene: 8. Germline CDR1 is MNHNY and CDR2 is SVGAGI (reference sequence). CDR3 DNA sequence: TGTGCCAGCAGACATGGGACAGCTTATAGCAATCAGCCCCAGCATTTT. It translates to CASRHGTAYSNQPQHF.

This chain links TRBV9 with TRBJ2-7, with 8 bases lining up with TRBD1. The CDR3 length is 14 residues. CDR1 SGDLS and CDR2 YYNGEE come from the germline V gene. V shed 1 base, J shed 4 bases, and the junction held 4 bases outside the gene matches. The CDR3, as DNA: TGTGCCAGCAGCGTATCCGGACAGGGATACGAGCAGTACTTC. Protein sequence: CASSVSGQGYEQYF. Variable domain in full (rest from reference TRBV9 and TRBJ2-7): DSGVTQTPKHLITATGQRVTLRCSPRSGDLSVYWYQQSLDQGLQFLIQYYNGEERAKGNILERFSAQQFPDLHSELNLSSLELGDSALYFCASSVSGQGYEQYFGPGTRLTVT.

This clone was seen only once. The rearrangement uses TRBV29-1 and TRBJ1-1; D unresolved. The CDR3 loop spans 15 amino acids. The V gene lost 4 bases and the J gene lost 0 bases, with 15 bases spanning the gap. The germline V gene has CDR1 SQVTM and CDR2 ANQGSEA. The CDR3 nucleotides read TGCAGCGTTGGAAACCCAGGAGGTATGAACACTGAAGCTTTCTTT. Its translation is CSVGNPGGMNTEAFF.

CDR3 region: CASSHRTGVLDTQYF. For the CDR3, the DNA is TGTGCCAGCAGCCACCGGACAGGGGTCTTAGATACGCAGTATTTT. The rearrangement joins TRBV14 to TRBJ2-3, with 9 bases matching TRBD1. The CDR3 runs 15 residues. The germline V gene has CDR1 SGHDN and CDR2 FVKESK. The trim removed 3 bases at V and 5 bases at J, leaving 6 bases unmatched.

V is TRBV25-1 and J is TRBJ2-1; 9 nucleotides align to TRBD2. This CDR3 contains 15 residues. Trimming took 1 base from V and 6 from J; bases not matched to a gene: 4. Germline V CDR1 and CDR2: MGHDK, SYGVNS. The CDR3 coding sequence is TGTGCCAGCAGTGAATGGCGGGGGGGTAGCAATGAGCAGTTCTTC. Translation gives CASSEWRGGSNEQFF.

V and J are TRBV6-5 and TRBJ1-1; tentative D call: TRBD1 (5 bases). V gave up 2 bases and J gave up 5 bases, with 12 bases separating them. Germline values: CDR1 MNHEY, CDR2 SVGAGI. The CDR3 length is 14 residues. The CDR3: CASSYVLQGTEAFF. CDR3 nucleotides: TGTGCCAGCAGTTACGTGCTGCAGGGTACTGAAGCTTTCTTT.

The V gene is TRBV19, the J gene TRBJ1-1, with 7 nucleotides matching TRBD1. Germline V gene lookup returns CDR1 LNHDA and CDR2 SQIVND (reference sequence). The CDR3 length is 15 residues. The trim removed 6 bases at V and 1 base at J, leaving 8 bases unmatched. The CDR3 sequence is CASRPQGHANTEAFF. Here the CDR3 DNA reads TGTGCCAGTAGGCCACAGGGGCACGCGAACACTGAAGCTTTCTTT.

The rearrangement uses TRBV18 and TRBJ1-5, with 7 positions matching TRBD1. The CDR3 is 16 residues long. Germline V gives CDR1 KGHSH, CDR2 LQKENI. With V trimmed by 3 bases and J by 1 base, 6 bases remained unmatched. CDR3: CASSPEGARSNQPQHF. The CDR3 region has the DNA TGTGCCAGCTCACCTGAGGGGGCGCGAAGCAATCAGCCCCAGCATTTT.

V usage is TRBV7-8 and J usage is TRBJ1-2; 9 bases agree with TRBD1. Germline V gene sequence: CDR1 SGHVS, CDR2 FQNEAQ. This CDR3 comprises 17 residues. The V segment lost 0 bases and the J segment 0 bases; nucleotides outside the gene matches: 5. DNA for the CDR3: TGTGCCAGCAGCTTAGCTTCCTGGACAGGGGCTAACTATGGCTACACCTTC. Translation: CASSLASWTGANYGYTF.

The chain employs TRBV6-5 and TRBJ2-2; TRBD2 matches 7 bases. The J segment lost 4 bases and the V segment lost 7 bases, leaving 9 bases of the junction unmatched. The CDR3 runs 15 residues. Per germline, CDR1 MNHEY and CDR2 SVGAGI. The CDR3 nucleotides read TGTGCCAGCACCCCCGCGGGAGCGGGCACCGGGGAGCTGTTTTTT. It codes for CASTPAGAGTGELFF.

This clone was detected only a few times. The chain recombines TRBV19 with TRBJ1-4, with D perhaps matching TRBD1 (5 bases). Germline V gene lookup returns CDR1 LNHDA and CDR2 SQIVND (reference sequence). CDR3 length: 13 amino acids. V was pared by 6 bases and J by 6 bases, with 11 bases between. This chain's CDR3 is CASRSDSYEKLFF. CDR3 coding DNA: TGTGCCAGTAGAAGCGACAGTTATGAAAAACTGTTTTTT.

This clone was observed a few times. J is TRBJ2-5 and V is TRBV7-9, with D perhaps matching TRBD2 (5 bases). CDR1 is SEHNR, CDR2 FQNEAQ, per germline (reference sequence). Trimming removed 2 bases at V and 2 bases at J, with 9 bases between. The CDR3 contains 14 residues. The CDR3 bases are TGTGCCAGCAGCTTAAATAGAGGGCAAGAGACCCAGTACTTC. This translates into CASSLNRGQETQYF.

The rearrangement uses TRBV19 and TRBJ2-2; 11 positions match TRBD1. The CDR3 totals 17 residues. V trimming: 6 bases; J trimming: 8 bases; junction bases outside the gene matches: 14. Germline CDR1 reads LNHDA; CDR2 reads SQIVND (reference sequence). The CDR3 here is CASRTTGTGGTGGELFF. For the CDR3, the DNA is TGTGCCAGTAGGACAACCGGGACAGGGGGTACCGGGGGGGAGCTGTTTTTT. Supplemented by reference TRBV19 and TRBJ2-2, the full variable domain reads DGGITQSPKYLFRKEGQNVTLSCEQNLNHDAMYWYRQDPGQGLRLIYYSQIVNDFQKGDIAEGYSVSREKKESFPLTVTSAQKNPTAFYLCASRTTGTGGTGGELFFGEGSRLTVL.

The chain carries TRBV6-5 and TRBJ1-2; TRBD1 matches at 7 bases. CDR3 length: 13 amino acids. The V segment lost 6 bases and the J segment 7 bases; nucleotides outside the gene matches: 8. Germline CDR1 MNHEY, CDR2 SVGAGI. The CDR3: CASRPDRASGYTF. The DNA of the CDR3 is TGTGCCAGCAGACCAGACAGGGCATCTGGCTACACCTTC.

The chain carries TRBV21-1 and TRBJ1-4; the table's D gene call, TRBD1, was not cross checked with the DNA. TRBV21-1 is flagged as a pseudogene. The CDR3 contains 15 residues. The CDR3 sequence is CASSHQGAVNEKLFF. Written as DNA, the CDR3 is TGTGCCAGCAGCCACCAAGGGGCAGTGAATGAAAAACTGTTTTTT.

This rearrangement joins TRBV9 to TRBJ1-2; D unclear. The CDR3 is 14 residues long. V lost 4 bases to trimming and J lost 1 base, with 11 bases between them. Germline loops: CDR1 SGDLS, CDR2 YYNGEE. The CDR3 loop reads CASSPRLGNYGYTF. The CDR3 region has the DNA TGTGCCAGCAGCCCTCGTCTAGGTAACTATGGCTACACCTTC.

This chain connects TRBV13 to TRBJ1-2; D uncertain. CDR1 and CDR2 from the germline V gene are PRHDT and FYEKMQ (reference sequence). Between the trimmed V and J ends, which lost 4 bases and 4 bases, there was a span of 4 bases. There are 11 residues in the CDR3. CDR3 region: CASSSSYGYTF. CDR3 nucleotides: TGTGCCAGCAGCTCCAGCTATGGCTACACCTTC.

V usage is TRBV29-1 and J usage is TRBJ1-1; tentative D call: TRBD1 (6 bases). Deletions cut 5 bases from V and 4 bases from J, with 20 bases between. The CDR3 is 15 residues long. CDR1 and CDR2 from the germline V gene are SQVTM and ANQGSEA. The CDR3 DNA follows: TGCAGCGTTCGTGAGGGGGAATTTTTGCGCACTGAAGCTTTCTTT. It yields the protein CSVREGEFLRTEAFF.